The 9 T cell receptor beta chains below were found in one sample sequenced in a study of T cells after yellow fever vaccination. TCRdb used MiXCR to reprocess the 5' RACE reads, holding one entry per CDR3 protein. The table lists 450,000 to 600,000 distinct CDR3 sequences, about 15% of them singletons, with around 15% in the top ten. The specimen was PBMCs, collected more than 4 days after the first yellow fever vaccination. These receptors all stem from a man between 18 and 29 years old who received the YFV17D yellow fever vaccine.

The V gene is TRBV27, the J gene TRBJ1-1, with D maybe TRBD1 (5 bases). The CDR3 extends over 15 amino acids. Trimming shortened V by 0 bases and J by 5 bases, and 13 bases separated the two germline ends. Germline loops: CDR1 MNHEY, CDR2 SMNVEV (reference sequence). The CDR3 protein is CASSLSKGLRTEAFF. The CDR3 DNA reads TGTGCCAGCAGTTTATCAAAGGGGCTAAGGACTGAAGCTTTCTTT.

This rearrangement joins TRBV4-2 to TRBJ2-3; D might be TRBD1 (5 bases). The V end lost 1 base, the J end lost 0 bases, and 8 bases lay between the germline ends. Germline V lookup: CDR1 LGHNA, CDR2 YNFKEQ. CDR3 length: 15 amino acids. The DNA of the CDR3 is TGTGCCAGCAGCCAAGTGGGGCGGAGCACAGATACGCAGTATTTT. This sequence encodes CASSQVGRSTDTQYF.

This clonotype was found a few times. The chain joins TRBV28 to TRBJ1-2; 10 positions match TRBD1. The germline V gene has CDR1 MDHEN and CDR2 SYDVKM. This CDR3 region has 14 residues. The J segment lost 4 bases and the V segment lost 3 bases, leaving 2 bases of the junction unmatched. The CDR3 reads CASSLTGGLYGYTF. CDR3 nucleotide sequence: TGTGCCAGCAGTTTGACAGGGGGCCTCTATGGCTACACCTTC.

This clonotype has only a few counts. The V gene is TRBV24-1, the J gene TRBJ1-5; maybe TRBD1 (5 bases). Germline assignment: CDR1 KGHDR and CDR2 SFDVKD. This CDR3 spans 15 amino acids. The V gene lost 2 bases and the J gene lost 4 bases, with 11 bases spanning the gap. DNA for the CDR3: TGTGCCACCAGTGATTCAAGGCCAGGGAATCAGCCCCAGCATTTT. Amino acid sequence: CATSDSRPGNQPQHF.

This clonotype was seen a handful of times. The chain uses TRBV20-1 and TRBJ2-4, with D perhaps matching TRBD2 (5 bases). This CDR3 spans 14 amino acids. Germline V gene data show CDR1 as DFQATT and CDR2 as SNEGSKA (reference sequence). V lost 0 bases and J 6 bases, leaving 12 bases between the germline ends. CDR3 amino acids: CSARDSTGINIQYF. The CDR3 DNA sequence: TGCAGTGCTAGAGATTCTACGGGAATAAACATTCAGTACTTC.

This clonotype was found many times. This chain connects TRBV29-1 to TRBJ2-3; D is ambiguous. There are 14 residues in the CDR3. Germline V gene lookup returns CDR1 SQVTM and CDR2 ANQGSEA. V lost 0 bases and J lost 2, with 9 bases in between. The CDR3 region is CSVEDLYFTDTQYF. CDR3 sequence (DNA): TGCAGCGTTGAAGATCTCTACTTCACAGATACGCAGTATTTT.

The chain combines TRBV21-1 with TRBJ2-7; the DNA was not compared with TRBD2, the D call given in the table. TRBV21-1 constitutes a pseudogene. CDR3 length: 15 amino acids. CDR3 residues: CASSRGTSGGFGQYF. The CDR3 region has the DNA TGTGCCAGCAGCAGGGGGACTAGCGGGGGCTTCGGGCAGTACTTC.

In its sample, this clonotype was seen a few times. This rearrangement joins TRBV7-2 to TRBJ2-3; D is perhaps TRBD2 (5 bases). Trimming pared 2 bases from V and 3 bases from J, leaving 9 bases between. In germline, CDR1 is SGHTA, CDR2 FQGNSA. The CDR3 loop spans 14 amino acids. In DNA form, the CDR3 reads TGTGCCAGCAGCTTATTTCGAGGGACAGATACGCAGTATTTT. It codes for CASSLFRGTDTQYF. Using reference TRBV7-2 and TRBJ2-3 for the parts outside the CDR3, the full variable domain is GAGVSQSPSNKVTEKGKDVELRCDPISGHTALYWYRQSLGQGLEFLIYFQGNSAPDKSGLPSDRFSAERTGGSVSTLTIQRTQQEDSAVYLCASSLFRGTDTQYFGPGTRLTVL.

CDR3 bases: TGCGCCAGCAGCCAAGATCGTAGTAGCGGCACCTACGAGCAGTACTTC. It is translated as CASSQDRSSGTYEQYF. This chain connects TRBV4-3 to TRBJ2-7, with D possibly matching TRBD2 (6 bases). V lost 0 bases and J 2 bases, leaving 14 bases between the germline ends. CDR3 length equals 16 residues. Looked up from germline, CDR1 is LGHNA and CDR2 is YSLEER.